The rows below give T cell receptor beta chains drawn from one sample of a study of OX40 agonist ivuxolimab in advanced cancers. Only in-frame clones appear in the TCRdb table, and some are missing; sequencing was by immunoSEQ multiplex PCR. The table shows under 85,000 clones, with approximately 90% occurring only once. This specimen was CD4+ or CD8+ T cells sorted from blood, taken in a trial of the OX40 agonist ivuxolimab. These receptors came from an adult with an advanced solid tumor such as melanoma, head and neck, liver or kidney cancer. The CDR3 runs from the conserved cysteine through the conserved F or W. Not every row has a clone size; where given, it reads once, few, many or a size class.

CDR3 protein: CASSVEAESQETQYF
V gene: TRBV9
clone size: NA

CDR3 protein: CASSVFRQGDYTF
V gene: TRBV9
clone size: NA

CDR3 protein: CASSEVLEQFF
V gene: TRBV6-1
clone size: NA

CDR3 protein: CSGRQGVGYEQYF
V gene: TRBV29-1
clone size: NA

CDR3 protein: CASSFSDSLYQETQYF
V gene: TRBV5-1
clone size: few

CDR3 protein: CASSVVAGGKGSGANVLTF
V gene: TRBV9
clone size: NA

CDR3 protein: CASSAGDRGNRETQYF
V gene: TRBV5-1
clone size: NA

CDR3 protein: CASRRPMGEGGELFF
V gene: TRBV11-2
clone size: NA

CDR3 protein: CASSQDRAYGEQFF
V gene: TRBV4-3
clone size: few

CDR3 protein: CASSADHSYNEQFF
V gene: TRBV6-4
clone size: NA

CDR3 protein: CASSLEAVAYNEQFF
V gene: TRBV5-1
clone size: NA

CDR3 protein: CAWKGAGLNYGYTF
V gene: TRBV30
clone size: NA

CDR3 protein: CASSKGDVTGELFF
V gene: TRBV4-3
clone size: NA

CDR3 protein: CASSLTGTDTQYF
V gene: TRBV7-7
clone size: few

CDR3 protein: CASSQDADIGIYGYTF
V gene: TRBV4-1
clone size: NA

CDR3 protein: CASSAGTGKLGYTF
V gene: TRBV9
clone size: once

CDR3 protein: CASSSLAGDLEQYF
V gene: TRBV21-1
clone size: NA

CDR3 protein: CASSSDGADTEAFF
V gene: TRBV7-8
clone size: NA

CDR3 protein: CASSAARRGRNNEQFF
V gene: TRBV6-1
clone size: NA

CDR3 protein: CASSSRTSWGYTF
V gene: TRBV14
clone size: NA

CDR3 protein: CASSFWQGGRLGEQFF
V gene: TRBV7-2
clone size: NA

CDR3 protein: CASSYRELAGGPNTQYF
V gene: TRBV11-2
clone size: NA

CDR3 protein: CAISDEGSSYGYTF
V gene: TRBV10-3
clone size: NA

CDR3 protein: CASSREGYNEQFF
V gene: TRBV5-4
clone size: NA

CDR3 protein: CASNGPGQGNTEAFF
V gene: TRBV9
clone size: NA

CDR3 protein: CASRPPQIRISGEQFF
V gene: TRBV19
clone size: NA

CDR3 protein: CASSRFSGSGNEQFF
V gene: TRBV11-2
clone size: once

CDR3 protein: CASSPPESRDIQYF
V gene: TRBV18
clone size: NA